Each of the 3 T cell receptor beta chains below was sequenced from the same sample in a study of control samples from healthy donors and cancer patients (TCRdb year 2020). Receptor libraries were prepared by the immunoSEQ multiplex PCR assay. The immuneACCESS repertoire file appears here via TCRdb, limited to in-frame rearrangements. These files lack a portion of the clones; in checked studies, under half of the deficit traces to unresolved V genes, and the cause of the others is not known. This sample has tens of thousands of clones in its table, and over 75% of those were observed once. The ten largest clones take up around 3.8% of the sample. The sample comprised blood. The receptors originated from a woman aged 18 to 35 in good health.

The V and J genes are TRBV14 and TRBJ1-5; maybe TRBD1 (6 bases). In germline, CDR1 is SGHDN, CDR2 FVKESK. The CDR3 is 16 residues long. Deletions cut 6 bases from V and 1 base from J, with 16 bases between. The CDR3 DNA sequence: TGTGCCAGCAGTACAACCTGGACAGTAAGCAATCAGCCCCAGCATTTT. The encoded protein is CASSTTWTVSNQPQHF.

This chain uses TRBV5-8 with TRBJ2-7; D is uncertain. The CDR3 runs 12 residues. The germline V gene encodes CDR1 SGHTS and CDR2 YDEGEE. Trimming took 2 bases from V and 5 from J, leaving 8 bases between them. DNA of the CDR3: TGTGCCAGCAGCTTTTCCCAGGACGAGCAGTACTTC. Residues: CASSFSQDEQYF.

The chain is built from TRBV6-6 and TRBJ1-2; 7 bases are a match to TRBD1. V lost 6 bases and J lost 7; bases outside the gene matches: 8. The CDR3 is 13 residues long. CDR1 and CDR2 (germline): MNHNY, SVGAGI (reference sequence). For the CDR3, the DNA is TGTGCCAGCAGGATAACAGGGGAGGCTGGCTACACCTTC. Amino acids: CASRITGEAGYTF.